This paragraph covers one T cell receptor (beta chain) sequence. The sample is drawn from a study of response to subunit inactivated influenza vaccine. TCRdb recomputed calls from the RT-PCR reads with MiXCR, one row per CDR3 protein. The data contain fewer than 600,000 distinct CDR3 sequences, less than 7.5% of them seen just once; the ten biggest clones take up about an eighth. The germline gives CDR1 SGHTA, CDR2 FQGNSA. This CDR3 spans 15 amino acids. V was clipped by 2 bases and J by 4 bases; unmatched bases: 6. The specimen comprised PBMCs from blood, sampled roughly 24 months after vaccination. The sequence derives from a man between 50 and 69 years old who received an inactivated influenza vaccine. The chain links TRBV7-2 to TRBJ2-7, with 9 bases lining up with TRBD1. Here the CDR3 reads CASSLRGQGDYEQYF. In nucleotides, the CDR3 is TGTGCCAGCAGCTTAAGGGGACAGGGCGATTACGAGCAGTACTTC. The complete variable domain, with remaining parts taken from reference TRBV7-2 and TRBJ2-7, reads GAGVSQSPSNKVTEKGKDVELRCDPISGHTALYWYRQSLGQGLEFLIYFQGNSAPDKSGLPSDRFSAERTGGSVSTLTIQRTQQEDSAVYLCASSLRGQGDYEQYFGPGTRLTVT.